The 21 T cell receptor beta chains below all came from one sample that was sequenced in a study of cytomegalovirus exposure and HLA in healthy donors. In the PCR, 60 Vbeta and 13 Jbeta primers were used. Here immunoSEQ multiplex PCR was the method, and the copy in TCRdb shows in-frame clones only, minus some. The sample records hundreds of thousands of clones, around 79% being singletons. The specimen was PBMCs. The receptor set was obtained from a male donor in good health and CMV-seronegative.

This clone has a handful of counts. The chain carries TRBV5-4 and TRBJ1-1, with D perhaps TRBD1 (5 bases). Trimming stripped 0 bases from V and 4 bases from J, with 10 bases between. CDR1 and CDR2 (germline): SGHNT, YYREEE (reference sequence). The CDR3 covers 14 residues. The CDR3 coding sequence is TGTGCCAGCAGCTTGGGAGCGGGGGGCACTGAAGCTTTCTTT. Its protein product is CASSLGAGGTEAFF.

The CDR3 DNA follows: TGTGCCAGCAGCTTAGTAGCGGGGGGTTACGAGCAGTACTTC. Translation: CASSLVAGGYEQYF. The chain is built from TRBV7-2 and TRBJ2-7; 10 positions agree with TRBD2. V was pared by 1 base and J by 4 bases, with 1 base of the junction left unmatched. This CDR3 is 14 amino acids long. Germline CDR1 and CDR2: SGHTA and FQGNSA.

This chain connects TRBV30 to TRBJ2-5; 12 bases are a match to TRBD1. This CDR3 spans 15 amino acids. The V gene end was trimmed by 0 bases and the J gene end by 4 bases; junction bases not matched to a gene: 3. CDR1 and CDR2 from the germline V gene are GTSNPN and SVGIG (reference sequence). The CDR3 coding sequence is TGTGCCTGGAGTGTCGGGACAGGGGGCTTAGAGACCCAGTACTTC. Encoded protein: CAWSVGTGGLETQYF.

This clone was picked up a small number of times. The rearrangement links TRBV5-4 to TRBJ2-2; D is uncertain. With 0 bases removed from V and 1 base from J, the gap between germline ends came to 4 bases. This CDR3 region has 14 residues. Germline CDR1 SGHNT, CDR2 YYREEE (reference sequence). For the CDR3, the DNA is TGTGCCAGCAGCTTGGGGCAGAACACCGGGGAGCTGTTTTTT. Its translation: CASSLGQNTGELFF. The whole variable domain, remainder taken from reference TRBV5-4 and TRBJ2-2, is ETGVTQSPTHLIKTRGQQVTLRCSSQSGHNTVSWYQQALGQGPQFIFQYYREEENGRGNFPPRFSGLQFPNYSSELNVNALELDDSALYLCASSLGQNTGELFFGEGSRLTVL.

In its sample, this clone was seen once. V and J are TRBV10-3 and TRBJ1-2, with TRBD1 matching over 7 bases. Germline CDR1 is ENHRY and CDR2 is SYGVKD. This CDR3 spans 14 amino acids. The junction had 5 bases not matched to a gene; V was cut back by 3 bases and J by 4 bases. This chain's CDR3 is CAISDRGSGYGYTF. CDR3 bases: TGTGCCATCAGTGACAGGGGGTCGGGCTATGGCTACACCTTC.

CDR3 in amino acids: CASSATSGNTYGYTF. CDR3 DNA sequence: TGTGCCAGCAGCGCGACGTCAGGGAACACCTATGGCTACACCTTC. The rearrangement uses TRBV7-2 and TRBJ1-2; a possible D gene is TRBD1 (5 bases). V shed 5 bases and J shed 4 bases, with 17 bases lying between them. Germline CDR1 SGHTA, CDR2 FQGNSA. The CDR3 contains 15 residues.

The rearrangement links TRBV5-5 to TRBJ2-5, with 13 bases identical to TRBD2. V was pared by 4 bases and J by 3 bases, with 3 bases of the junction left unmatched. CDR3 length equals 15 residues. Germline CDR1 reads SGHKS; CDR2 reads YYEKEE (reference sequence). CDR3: CASSTGTSGEETQYF. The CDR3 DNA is TGTGCCAGCAGCACGGGGACTAGCGGGGAAGAGACCCAGTACTTC. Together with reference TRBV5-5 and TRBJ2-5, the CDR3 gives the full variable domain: DAGVTQSPTHLIKTRGQQVTLRCSPISGHKSVSWYQQVLGQGPQFIFQYYEKEERGRGNFPDRFSARQFPNYSSELNVNALLLGDSALYLCASSTGTSGEETQYFGPGTRLLVL.

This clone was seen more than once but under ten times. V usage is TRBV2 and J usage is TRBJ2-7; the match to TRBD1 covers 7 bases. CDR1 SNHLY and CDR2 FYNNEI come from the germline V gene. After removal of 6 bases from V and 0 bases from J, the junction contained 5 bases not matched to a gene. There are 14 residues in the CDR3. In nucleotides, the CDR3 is TGTGCCAGCAGCTGGGACAGAAGCTCCTACGAGCAGTACTTC. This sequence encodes CASSWDRSSYEQYF.

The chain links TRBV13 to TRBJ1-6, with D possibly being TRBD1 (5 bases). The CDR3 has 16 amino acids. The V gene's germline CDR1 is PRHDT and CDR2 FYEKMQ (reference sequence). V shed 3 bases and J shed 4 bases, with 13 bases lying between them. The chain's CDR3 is CASSFGGDRYNSPLHF. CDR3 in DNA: TGTGCCAGCAGCTTTGGAGGGGATAGGTATAATTCACCCCTCCACTTT.

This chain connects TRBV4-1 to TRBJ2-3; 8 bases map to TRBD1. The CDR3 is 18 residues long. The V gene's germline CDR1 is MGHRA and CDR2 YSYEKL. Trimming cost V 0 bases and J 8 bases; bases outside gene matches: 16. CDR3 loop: CASSQEDTGTGVSVTQYF. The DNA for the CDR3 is TGCGCCAGCAGCCAAGAAGACACTGGGACAGGAGTCTCAGTTACGCAGTATTTT.

The CDR3 region has the DNA TGTGCCAGTCTCAAACCAGGGTCTCCTGAAGCTTTCTTT. Protein product: CASLKPGSPEAFF. This rearrangement joins TRBV19 to TRBJ1-1, with TRBD1 as a possible D gene (5 bases). The V end was cut by 8 bases, the J end by 6 bases, with 16 bases between. Germline values: CDR1 LNHDA, CDR2 SQIVND (reference sequence). This CDR3 spans 13 amino acids.

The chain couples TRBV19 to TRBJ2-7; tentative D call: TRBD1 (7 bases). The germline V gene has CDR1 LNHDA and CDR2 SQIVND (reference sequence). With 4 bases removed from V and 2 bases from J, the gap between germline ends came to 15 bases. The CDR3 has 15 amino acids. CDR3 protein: CASSRAQGGAYEQYF. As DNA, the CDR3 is TGTGCCAGTAGTAGAGCCCAGGGGGGAGCCTACGAGCAGTACTTC.

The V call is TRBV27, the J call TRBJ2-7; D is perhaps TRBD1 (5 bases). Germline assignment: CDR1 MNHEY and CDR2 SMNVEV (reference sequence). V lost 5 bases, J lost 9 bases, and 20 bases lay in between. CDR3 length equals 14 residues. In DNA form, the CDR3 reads TGTGCCAGCAGTATGACAGCCCTGGTTCGTGGGCAGTACTTC. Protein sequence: CASSMTALVRGQYF.

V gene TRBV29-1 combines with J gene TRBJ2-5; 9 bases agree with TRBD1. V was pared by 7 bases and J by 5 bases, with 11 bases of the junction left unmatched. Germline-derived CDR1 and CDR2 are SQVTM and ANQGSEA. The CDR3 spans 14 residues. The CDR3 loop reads CSAGTGTGRETQYF. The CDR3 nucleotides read TGCAGCGCGGGAACCGGGACAGGGAGGGAGACCCAGTACTTC. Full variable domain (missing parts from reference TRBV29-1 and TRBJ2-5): SAVISQKPSRDICQRGTSLTIQCQVDSQVTMMFWYRQQPGQSLTLIATANQGSEATYESGFVIDKFPISRPNLTFSTLTVSNMSPEDSSIYLCSAGTGTGRETQYFGPGTRLLVL.

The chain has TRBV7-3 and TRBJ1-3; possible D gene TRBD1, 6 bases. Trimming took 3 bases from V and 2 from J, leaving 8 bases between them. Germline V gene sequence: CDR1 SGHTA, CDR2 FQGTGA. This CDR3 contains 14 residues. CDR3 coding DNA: TGTGCCAGCAGCTTGGGACATCCTGGAAACACCATATATTTT. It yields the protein CASSLGHPGNTIYF.

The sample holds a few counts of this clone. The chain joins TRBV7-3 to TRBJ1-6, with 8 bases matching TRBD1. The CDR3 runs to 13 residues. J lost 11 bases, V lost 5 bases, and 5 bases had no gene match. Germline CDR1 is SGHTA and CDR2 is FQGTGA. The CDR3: CASSTGTGTPLHF. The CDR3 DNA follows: TGTGCCAGCAGCACCGGGACAGGAACACCCCTCCACTTT.

CDR3 sequence: CASSEADRGQHEKLFF. The CDR3, as DNA: TGTGCCAGCAGTGAAGCGGACAGGGGGCAACATGAAAAACTGTTTTTT. The chain employs TRBV2 and TRBJ1-4; 11 positions match TRBD1. The CDR3 totals 16 residues. CDR1 is SNHLY and CDR2 is FYNNEI in the germline V gene. J lost 6 bases, V lost 0 bases, and 3 bases had no gene match.

This chain's CDR3 is CASSRHNEQFF. As DNA, the CDR3 is TGTGCCAGCAGCCGTCACAATGAGCAGTTCTTC. The chain carries TRBV7-2 and TRBJ2-1; D gene uncertain. Germline lookup yields CDR1 SGHTA and CDR2 FQGNSA. The CDR3 has 11 residues. With 5 bases removed from V and 5 bases from J, the gap between germline ends came to 4 bases. The variable domain in full, completed from reference TRBV7-2 and TRBJ2-1, reads GAGVSQSPSNKVTEKGKDVELRCDPISGHTALYWYRQSLGQGLEFLIYFQGNSAPDKSGLPSDRFSAERTGGSVSTLTIQRTQQEDSAVYLCASSRHNEQFFGPGTRLTVL.

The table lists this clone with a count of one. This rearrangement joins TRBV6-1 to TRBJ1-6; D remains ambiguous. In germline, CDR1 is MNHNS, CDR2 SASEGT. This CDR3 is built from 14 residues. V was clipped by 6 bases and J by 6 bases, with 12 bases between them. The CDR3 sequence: CASRKGSSNSPLHF. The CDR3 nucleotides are TGTGCCAGCAGAAAAGGGAGTAGTAATTCACCCCTCCACTTT.

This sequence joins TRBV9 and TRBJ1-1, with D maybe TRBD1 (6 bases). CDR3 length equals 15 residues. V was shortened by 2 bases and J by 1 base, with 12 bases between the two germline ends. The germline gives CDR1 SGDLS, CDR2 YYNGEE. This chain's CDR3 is CASSVLRDKNTEAFF. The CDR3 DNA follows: TGTGCCAGCAGCGTCCTACGGGACAAGAACACTGAAGCTTTCTTT.

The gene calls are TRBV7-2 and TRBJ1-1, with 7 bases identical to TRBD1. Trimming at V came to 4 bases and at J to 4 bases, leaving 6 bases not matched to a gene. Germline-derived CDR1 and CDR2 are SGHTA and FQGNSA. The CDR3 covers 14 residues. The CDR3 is CASSSAAGGTEAFF. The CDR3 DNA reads TGTGCCAGCAGCTCTGCAGCAGGGGGCACTGAAGCTTTCTTT. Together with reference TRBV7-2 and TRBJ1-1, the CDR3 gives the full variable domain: GAGVSQSPSNKVTEKGKDVELRCDPISGHTALYWYRQSLGQGLEFLIYFQGNSAPDKSGLPSDRFSAERTGGSVSTLTIQRTQQEDSAVYLCASSSAAGGTEAFFGQGTRLTVV.